This T cell receptor (beta chain) stems from a study of preoperative IRX-2 immunotherapy in early breast cancer. The treatment: preoperative locoregional IRX-2 cytokine immunotherapy. Preoperative locoregional IRX-2 cytokine immunotherapy was tested in the phase Ib source study. Clones were read by immunoSEQ multiplex PCR, and TCRdb kept only the in-frame ones, dropping some. The profile shows around 39,000 clones, 85% to 95% of them singletons. V shed 3 bases, J shed 3 bases, and the junction held 1 base outside the gene matches. This CDR3 comprises 14 residues. Germline CDR1 reads MNHNS; CDR2 reads SASEGT.

The V and J genes are TRBV6-1 and TRBJ2-3; 9 bases match TRBD2. The sequencing here drew on tumor tissue, taken after IRX-2 immunotherapy. The TCR originated in a human donor with breast cancer. CDR3 sequence reads: CASSEAGGTDTQYF. The CDR3 region has the DNA TGTGCCAGCAGTGAGGCGGGGGGGACAGATACGCAGTATTTT.